A single sample is the source of the 29 T cell receptor beta chains below, sequenced in a study of cytomegalovirus exposure and HLA in healthy donors. Clones were sequenced by immunoSEQ multiplex PCR, and TCRdb holds only the in-frame ones, with some missing. The sample consists of roughly 150,000 clones, about nine tenths of them appearing once. Sequenced material: PBMCs. The receptors here all came from a woman in her twenties or thirties in good health and CMV-seronegative.

The chain employs TRBV29-1 and TRBJ1-1; the D gene is possibly TRBD1 (6 bases). The CDR3 loop spans 12 amino acids. V lost 6 bases and J 1 base, leaving 9 bases between the germline ends. The germline gives CDR1 SQVTM, CDR2 ANQGSEA. The CDR3 reads CSVMTGNTEAFF. The CDR3 DNA follows: TGCAGCGTAATGACAGGGAACACTGAAGCTTTCTTT.

As DNA, the CDR3 is TGCGCCAGCAGCTTTCGCACAGATACGCAGTATTTT. Amino acids: CASSFRTDTQYF. The V gene is TRBV5-1, the J gene TRBJ2-3; D gene uncertain. Trimming took off 2 bases at V and 1 base at J, with 2 bases between the two ends. The CDR3 has 12 amino acids. CDR1 and CDR2 (germline): SGHRS, YFSETQ.

The chain employs TRBV19 and TRBJ1-6, with D perhaps TRBD1 (6 bases). Germline CDR1 reads LNHDA; CDR2 reads SQIVND (reference sequence). V was shortened by 3 bases and J by 7 bases, with 10 bases between the two germline ends. The CDR3 runs to 14 residues. This CDR3 is CASSMVQGNSPLHF. The CDR3 DNA follows: TGTGCCAGTAGTATGGTACAGGGCAATTCACCCCTCCACTTT.

This sequence joins TRBV11-2 and TRBJ1-6; TRBD1 agrees at 7 bases. Germline V gives CDR1 SGHAT, CDR2 FQNNGV. The junction had 6 bases not matched to a gene; V was cut back by 4 bases and J by 6 bases. The CDR3 is 15 residues long. CDR3 residues: CASSSLTGSNSPLHF. Written as DNA, the CDR3 is TGTGCCAGCAGCTCCCTGACAGGGTCTAATTCACCCCTCCACTTT.

The rearrangement uses TRBV20-1 and TRBJ2-1; D unresolved. This CDR3 is 11 amino acids long. Germline CDR1 and CDR2: DFQATT and SNEGSKA (reference sequence). The V end was cut by 3 bases, the J end by 8 bases, with 8 bases between. In DNA, the CDR3 is TGCAGTGCTAGGTTTATCGATGAGCAGTTCTTC. It yields the protein CSARFIDEQFF.

The J gene is TRBJ2-7, the V gene TRBV27; 9 nucleotides agree with TRBD1. This CDR3 is built from 16 residues. V was clipped by 0 bases and J by 5 bases; unmatched bases: 8. In germline, CDR1 is MNHEY, CDR2 SMNVEV (reference sequence). CDR3: CASSLSRGQGLHEQYF. CDR3 bases: TGTGCCAGCAGTTTATCGAGGGGACAGGGTCTTCACGAGCAGTACTTC.

This clone has just one count. This chain joins TRBV9 and TRBJ2-1, with 7 bases that match TRBD1. The V gene end was trimmed by 3 bases and the J gene end by 2 bases; junction bases not matched to a gene: 5. Per germline, CDR1 SGDLS and CDR2 YYNGEE. The CDR3 has 15 residues. The CDR3 loop is CASSAGTAAYNEQFF. Here the CDR3 DNA reads TGTGCCAGCAGCGCCGGGACAGCAGCCTACAATGAGCAGTTCTTC.

V gene TRBV19 combines with J gene TRBJ2-5, with D perhaps TRBD1 (6 bases). This CDR3 is 13 amino acids long. Trimming cost V 0 bases and J 5 bases, with 7 bases left between them. The germline V gene has CDR1 LNHDA and CDR2 SQIVND (reference sequence). The CDR3 region is CASSIDQGETQYF. In nucleotides, the CDR3 is TGTGCCAGTAGTATAGATCAGGGGGAGACCCAGTACTTC.

The CDR3: CASSQDPGLAGGAGELFF. For the CDR3, the DNA is TGTGCCAGCAGCCAAGACCCGGGACTAGCGGGAGGGGCCGGGGAGCTGTTTTTT. V gene TRBV4-2 combines with J gene TRBJ2-2, with 16 nucleotides matching TRBD2. This CDR3 contains 18 residues. V lost 0 bases, J lost 6 bases, and 4 bases stayed unmatched. Germline CDR1 LGHNA, CDR2 YNFKEQ.

The chain recombines TRBV5-1 with TRBJ2-7, with unresolved D. Germline loops: CDR1 SGHRS, CDR2 YFSETQ. This CDR3 contains 13 residues. V was cut by 2 bases and J by 6 bases, with 12 bases left in between. The CDR3 protein is CASSLVVGFEQYF. CDR3 bases: TGCGCCAGCAGCTTAGTGGTCGGCTTCGAGCAGTACTTC. Together with reference TRBV5-1 and TRBJ2-7, the CDR3 gives the full variable domain: KAGVTQTPRYLIKTRGQQVTLSCSPISGHRSVSWYQQTPGQGLQFLFEYFSETQRNKGNFPGRFSGRQFSNSRSEMNVSTLELGDSALYLCASSLVVGFEQYFGPGTRLTVT.

The chain has TRBV11-2 and TRBJ2-7; TRBD2 agrees at 7 bases. The length of the CDR3 is 14 residues. CDR1 SGHAT and CDR2 FQNNGV come from the germline V gene. Trimming at V came to 0 bases and at J to 6 bases, leaving 5 bases not matched to a gene. In nucleotides, the CDR3 is TGTGCCAGCAGCTTAGAGCGACTAGCACTCGAGCAGTACTTC. The encoded protein is CASSLERLALEQYF.

A few counts support this clone. The rearrangement links TRBV13 to TRBJ1-3; D ambiguous. Germline CDR1 reads PRHDT; CDR2 reads FYEKMQ (reference sequence). Trimming took off 1 base at V and 7 bases at J, with 14 bases between the two ends. The CDR3 consists of 15 residues. This chain's CDR3 is CASSLALLGGNTIYF. In DNA form, the CDR3 reads TGTGCCAGCAGCTTAGCCTTGCTTGGAGGCAACACCATATATTTT.

The chain links TRBV4-3 to TRBJ1-6, with TRBD1 matching 7 bases. The CDR3 runs 15 residues. Trimming at V came to 1 base and at J to 10 bases, leaving 7 bases not matched to a gene. Germline CDR1 reads LGHNA; CDR2 reads YSLEER. The CDR3 loop is CASSQAQTGRSPLHF. The CDR3, as DNA: TGCGCCAGCAGCCAAGCCCAGACAGGGAGGTCACCCCTCCACTTT.

The CDR3 spells CASSRGGWAGHEQYF. The CDR3 DNA sequence: TGCGCCAGCAGCCGGGGAGGCTGGGCGGGTCACGAGCAGTACTTC. The chain couples TRBV4-1 to TRBJ2-7; tentatively, D is TRBD2 (6 bases). CDR1 and CDR2 (germline): MGHRA, YSYEKL. The V end was cut by 4 bases, the J end by 5 bases, with 18 bases between. This CDR3 spans 15 amino acids.

The chain joins TRBV5-8 to TRBJ2-3, with D unresolved. The germline gives CDR1 SGHTS, CDR2 YDEGEE. This CDR3 comprises 17 residues. Trimming took 0 bases from V and 0 from J, leaving 14 bases between them. The CDR3 DNA reads as TGTGCCAGCAGCTTGGCCGCGGCAGCCTCTAGCACAGATACGCAGTATTTT. Amino acid sequence: CASSLAAAASSTDTQYF. The complete variable domain, with remaining parts taken from reference TRBV5-8 and TRBJ2-3, reads EAGVTQSPTHLIKTRGQQATLRCSPISGHTSVYWYQQALGLGLQFLLWYDEGEERNRGNFPPRFSGRQFPNYSSELNVNALELEDSALYLCASSLAAAASSTDTQYFGPGTRLTVL.

This clone was found once. The chain uses TRBV5-1 and TRBJ2-1; the D gene is possibly TRBD1 (5 bases). Trimming removed 0 bases from V and 8 bases from J, with 6 bases in between. This CDR3 has 12 amino acids. In germline, CDR1 is SGHRS, CDR2 YFSETQ. The CDR3 is CASSLGGYEQFF. CDR3 DNA: TGCGCCAGCAGCTTGGGGGGCTATGAGCAGTTCTTC.

This clone was counted a few times. V and J are TRBV7-6 and TRBJ1-5; 8 bases line up with TRBD1. In germline, CDR1 is SGHVS, CDR2 FNYEAQ. The CDR3 contains 15 residues. J was trimmed by 5 bases and V by 6 bases; bases with no gene match: 9. CDR3 DNA: TGTGCCAGCAGTTCTACAGGGGGACAGGATCAGCCCCAGCATTTT. The encoded protein is CASSSTGGQDQPQHF.

This rearrangement joins TRBV4-2 to TRBJ2-7; 11 bases line up with TRBD1. This CDR3 has 16 amino acids. Trimming took 0 bases from V and 2 from J; bases not matched to a gene: 3. CDR1 is LGHNA and CDR2 is YNFKEQ in the germline V gene. CDR3 amino acids: CASSQEEGQGAYEQYF. For the CDR3, the DNA is TGTGCCAGCAGCCAAGAAGAGGGACAGGGGGCCTACGAGCAGTACTTC.

The chain recombines TRBV9 with TRBJ2-3, with D perhaps matching TRBD2 (5 bases). V was pared by 0 bases and J by 2 bases, with 7 bases between. Germline V gene data show CDR1 as SGDLS and CDR2 as YYNGEE. The CDR3 has 14 residues. CDR3 in DNA: TGTGCCAGCAGCGTAGGGCGGGTCACAGATACGCAGTATTTT. It yields the protein CASSVGRVTDTQYF.

The chain uses TRBV18 and TRBJ2-5, with 7 bases aligning to TRBD1. The V and J ends lost 4 bases and 4 bases, in that order; junction bases with no gene match: 6. The CDR3 covers 14 residues. The germline V gene encodes CDR1 KGHSH and CDR2 LQKENI. CDR3 sequence: CASSLYRGVETQYF. For the CDR3, the DNA is TGTGCCAGCTCACTATACAGGGGTGTAGAGACCCAGTACTTC.

The gene calls are TRBV28 and TRBJ2-7; D call uncertain. This CDR3 spans 13 amino acids. Germline values: CDR1 MDHEN, CDR2 SYDVKM. V was trimmed by 7 bases and J by 5 bases, leaving 15 bases between them. This CDR3 is CASMEGPRDEQYF. CDR3 sequence (DNA): TGTGCCAGCATGGAAGGGCCTAGGGACGAGCAGTACTTC.

This chain joins TRBV5-1 and TRBJ2-1; 8 nucleotides match TRBD1. Germline CDR1 SGHRS, CDR2 YFSETQ. The CDR3 consists of 15 residues. V shed 3 bases, J shed 7 bases, and the junction held 9 bases outside the gene matches. The CDR3 sequence is CASSSAGTGGNEQFF. The CDR3 DNA reads as TGCGCCAGCAGCTCGGCCGGGACAGGTGGGAATGAGCAGTTCTTC.

The J gene is TRBJ2-7, the V gene TRBV4-2; D is undetermined. Trimming stripped 1 base from V and 3 bases from J, with 13 bases between. In germline, CDR1 is LGHNA, CDR2 YNFKEQ. The CDR3 totals 15 residues. The chain's CDR3 is CASSQGIGLSYEQYF. CDR3 nucleotides: TGTGCCAGCAGCCAAGGAATCGGTCTGAGCTACGAGCAGTACTTC.

This chain joins TRBV11-2 and TRBJ2-1; the match to TRBD2 covers 7 bases. From germline, CDR1 is SGHAT and CDR2 FQNNGV. The CDR3 is 17 residues long. Trimming at V came to 3 bases and at J to 4 bases, leaving 12 bases not matched to a gene. The CDR3 loop reads CASSLTLLAREYNEQFF. Here the CDR3 DNA reads TGTGCCAGCAGCTTGACCCTACTAGCGAGAGAATACAATGAGCAGTTCTTC. The full variable domain, rest sourced from reference TRBV11-2 and TRBJ2-1, is EAGVAQSPRYKIIEKRQSVAFWCNPISGHATLYWYQQILGQGPKLLIQFQNNGVVDDSQLPKDRFSAERLKGVDSTLKIQPAKLEDSAVYLCASSLTLLAREYNEQFFGPGTRLTVL.

This rearrangement joins TRBV2 to TRBJ1-6; D possibly corresponds to TRBD1 (6 bases). V shed 3 bases and J shed 9 bases, with 12 bases lying between them. Per germline, CDR1 SNHLY and CDR2 FYNNEI. The CDR3 length is 14 residues. The CDR3 reads CASSEVRGLSPLHF. In nucleotides, the CDR3 is TGTGCCAGCAGTGAGGTCAGGGGCCTTTCACCCCTCCACTTT.

V and J are TRBV28 and TRBJ2-1, with 10 bases that match TRBD2. This CDR3 contains 16 residues. V lost 5 bases to trimming and J lost 4 bases; unmatched junction nucleotides: 8. Looked up from germline, CDR1 is MDHEN and CDR2 is SYDVKM. The CDR3, as DNA: TGTGCCAGCAGTCGTCTAGCGGGAGAGGGGTACAATGAGCAGTTCTTC. Its translation: CASSRLAGEGYNEQFF.

J is TRBJ2-6 and V is TRBV6-1; D is possibly TRBD1 (6 bases). This CDR3 comprises 15 residues. Germline values: CDR1 MNHNS, CDR2 SASEGT. Trimming cost V 8 bases and J 0 bases, with 11 bases left between them. The CDR3 sequence: CASGDTGSGANVLTF. The CDR3 DNA follows: TGTGCCAGCGGGGACACCGGCTCTGGGGCCAACGTCCTGACTTTC.

V and J are TRBV9 and TRBJ2-2; either TRBD1 or TRBD2 may fit D (5 bases each). The CDR3 has 14 amino acids. Trimming removed 4 bases from V and 6 bases from J, with 13 bases in between. The V gene's germline CDR1 is SGDLS and CDR2 YYNGEE. The CDR3 region has the DNA TGTGCCAGCAGCCCCTACGGGGCGGCCGGGGAGCTGTTTTTT. Its protein product is CASSPYGAAGELFF.

The CDR3 reads CASSAAGNTIYF. The DNA of the CDR3 is TGTGCCAGCAGTGCCGCTGGAAACACCATATATTTT. V and J are TRBV2 and TRBJ1-3; D unresolved. The CDR3 extends over 12 amino acids. Germline loops: CDR1 SNHLY, CDR2 FYNNEI. The ends were cut back, 4 bases at V and 2 bases at J, with 3 bases in the middle.